A single sample gave rise to the 24 T cell receptor beta chains below, sequenced in a study of Graves' ophthalmopathy and Graves' hyperthyroidism. The authors amplified TCR beta CDR3 regions from RNA transcripts. First-round RT-PCR employed HTBI primers, with a second-round multiplex PCR after it. TCRdb reanalysed the multiplex PCR reads using MiXCR and keeps one entry per CDR3 protein. The sample lists roughly 410,000 distinct CDR3 sequences, 15% to 19% occurring once. Sequences were obtained from peripheral blood. Receptors were obtained from a woman between 18 and 30 years old with stable Graves' hyperthyroidism.

This clonotype was seen ten or more times. The chain joins TRBV5-1 to TRBJ2-7; 8 positions match TRBD1. The trim removed 4 bases at V and 5 bases at J, leaving 8 bases unmatched. The CDR3 consists of 14 residues. Per germline, CDR1 SGHRS and CDR2 YFSETQ. CDR3 sequence: CASSHGQGPDEQYF. In DNA form, the CDR3 reads TGCGCCAGCAGCCATGGACAGGGACCGGACGAGCAGTACTTC. The variable domain in full, with the rest retrieved from reference TRBV5-1 and TRBJ2-7, is KAGVTQTPRYLIKTRGQQVTLSCSPISGHRSVSWYQQTPGQGLQFLFEYFSETQRNKGNFPGRFSGRQFSNSRSEMNVSTLELGDSALYLCASSHGQGPDEQYFGPGTRLTVT.

This clonotype was detected only a few times. The chain recombines TRBV7-2 with TRBJ1-1; D might be TRBD1 (5 bases). There are 14 residues in the CDR3. Germline V gene lookup returns CDR1 SGHTA and CDR2 FQGNSA. Trimming took off 2 bases at V and 4 bases at J, with 11 bases between the two ends. The CDR3 nucleotides read TGTGCCAGCAGCTTATCGGGGCGAGCCACTGAAGCTTTCTTT. As protein: CASSLSGRATEAFF.

In regard to this clonotype: The germline gene is not matched at one end of the junction; a read error may be the cause. The chain uses TRBV7-9 and TRBJ2-7; 7 bases agree with TRBD1. The CDR3 consists of 12 residues. The germline V gene has CDR1 SEHNR and CDR2 FQNEAQ (reference sequence). The CDR3 region is CASSSDRYDQYF. The CDR3 nucleotides read TGTGCCAGCAGCTCGGACAGGTACGATCAGTACTTC.

This clonotype has a count of ten or more. This chain links TRBV2 with TRBJ1-2; D perhaps matches TRBD1 (5 bases). The CDR3 sequence is 14 residues long. Per the germline V gene, CDR1 is SNHLY and CDR2 is FYNNEI. V lost 7 bases, J lost 4 bases, and 16 bases lay in between. CDR3 in amino acids: CASTPEAGSYGYTF. CDR3 nucleotides: TGTGCCAGCACTCCCGAGGCAGGGAGCTATGGCTACACCTTC.

This clonotype has at least ten counts. The chain recombines TRBV15 with TRBJ2-2, with 7 bases matching TRBD1. The V gene's germline CDR1 is LNHNV and CDR2 YYDKDF (reference sequence). With V trimmed by 4 bases and J by 4 bases, 12 bases remained unmatched. The CDR3 is made up of 17 amino acids. The CDR3: CATSTLQGVLVTGELFF. Here the CDR3 DNA reads TGTGCCACCAGCACCCTTCAGGGGGTGCTAGTCACCGGGGAGCTGTTTTTT.

This clonotype was seen at least ten times. The chain links TRBV27 to TRBJ1-1; D remains unclear. The germline V gene encodes CDR1 MNHEY and CDR2 SMNVEV (reference sequence). Deletions cut 6 bases from V and 2 bases from J, with 13 bases between. CDR3 length: 14 amino acids. CDR3 in amino acids: CASSRDQTNTEAFF. The DNA for the CDR3 is TGTGCCAGCAGCCGCGACCAGACTAACACTGAAGCTTTCTTT.

This clonotype was observed many times. The CDR3 sequence: CASTGGGPSSGANVLTF. DNA for the CDR3: TGTGCCAGTACGGGCGGGGGTCCTAGCAGTGGGGCCAACGTCCTGACTTTC. This chain connects TRBV19 to TRBJ2-6, with 7 bases aligning to TRBD2. CDR1 is LNHDA, CDR2 SQIVND, per germline (reference sequence). J gave up 3 bases and V 7 bases, and 12 bases lay outside the gene matches. CDR3 size: 17 residues. Together with reference TRBV19 and TRBJ2-6, the CDR3 gives the full variable domain: DGGITQSPKYLFRKEGQNVTLSCEQNLNHDAMYWYRQDPGQGLRLIYYSQIVNDFQKGDIAEGYSVSREKKESFPLTVTSAQKNPTAFYLCASTGGGPSSGANVLTFGAGSRLTVL.

This clonotype was seen more than once but under ten times. This chain joins TRBV18 and TRBJ2-4; D unresolved. V lost 2 bases and J 0 bases, leaving 17 bases between the germline ends. This CDR3 has 18 residues. Germline CDR1 and CDR2: KGHSH and LQKENI. The CDR3 loop reads CASSPRSVQDLAKNIQYF. Here the CDR3 DNA reads TGTGCCAGCTCACCAAGGAGTGTCCAGGACCTAGCCAAAAACATTCAGTACTTC.

This clonotype was picked up one time. The chain employs TRBV18 and TRBJ2-1; D gene uncertain. Germline CDR1 KGHSH, CDR2 LQKENI. The V end was cut by 4 bases, the J end by 10 bases, with 11 bases between. The CDR3 sequence is 12 residues long. The CDR3 is CASSRVGGEQFF. CDR3 in DNA: TGTGCCAGCTCACGGGTTGGTGGAGAGCAGTTCTTC.

This clonotype appeared many times. This rearrangement joins TRBV6-5 to TRBJ2-7; perhaps TRBD1 as D (5 bases). This CDR3 is 15 amino acids long. CDR1 and CDR2 from the germline V gene are MNHEY and SVGAGI. Trimming took 0 bases from V and 3 from J, leaving 12 bases between them. The CDR3 DNA follows: TGTGCCAGCAGTTACTCCGGGCAGGGTAACTACGAGCAGTACTTC. As protein: CASSYSGQGNYEQYF.

This clonotype was observed many times. CDR3 region: CASSPSGGVSYNEQFF. In nucleotides, the CDR3 is TGTGCCAGCAGCCCTAGCGGGGGCGTTTCCTACAATGAGCAGTTCTTC. The chain is built from TRBV12-3 or TRBV12-4 and TRBJ2-1, with 10 bases lining up with TRBD2. The CDR3 consists of 16 residues. Germline trimming cut 6 bases from V and 1 base from J; bases unmatched to any gene: 6.

The chain uses TRBV19 and TRBJ1-5, with D hard to call. The CDR3 loop spans 17 amino acids. The germline CDR1 and CDR2 sequences are LNHDA and SQIVND (reference sequence). The germline V and J ends were trimmed by 1 base and 0 bases, with 13 bases remaining between them. The CDR3 protein is CASSIARLGFSNQPQHF. The CDR3, as DNA: TGTGCCAGTAGTATAGCCCGACTGGGTTTTAGCAATCAGCCCCAGCATTTT.

This clonotype was counted at least ten times. CDR3 region: CAISESISGNTEAFF. The DNA of the CDR3 is TGTGCCATCAGTGAGTCGATAAGTGGGAACACTGAAGCTTTCTTT. This chain uses TRBV10-3 with TRBJ1-1; unclear D gene. Germline CDR1 is ENHRY and CDR2 is SYGVKD. The CDR3 consists of 15 residues. The ends were cut back, 0 bases at V and 1 base at J, with 9 bases in the middle.

The rearrangement links TRBV19 to TRBJ2-7, with D perhaps given as TRBD1 or TRBD2 (5 bases each). Germline V gene lookup returns CDR1 LNHDA and CDR2 SQIVND (reference sequence). This CDR3 is 14 amino acids long. V was pared by 7 bases and J by 5 bases, with 18 bases between. The CDR3 sequence: CASIGGAGKDEQYF. The CDR3 DNA is TGTGCCAGTATCGGAGGAGCAGGGAAAGACGAGCAGTACTTC.

This clonotype was recorded a few times. The genes are TRBV6-2 or TRBV6-3 and TRBJ1-6; 7 bases agree with TRBD1. The CDR3 totals 16 residues. Per the germline V gene, CDR1 is MNHEY and CDR2 is SVGEGT. J gave up 9 bases and V 6 bases, and 14 bases lay outside the gene matches. The CDR3 here is CASRKIQGIVFSPLHF. As DNA, the CDR3 is TGTGCCAGCAGGAAGATACAGGGGATTGTCTTTTCACCCCTCCACTTT.

A few counts support this clonotype. The chain carries TRBV6-5 and TRBJ1-6, with D hard to call. Trimming shortened V by 2 bases and J by 3 bases, and 8 bases separated the two germline ends. The CDR3 spans 15 residues. CDR1 and CDR2 from the germline V gene are MNHEY and SVGAGI. DNA for the CDR3: TGTGCCAGCAGTTACAGCAGGTTCTATAATTCACCCCTCCACTTT. It translates to CASSYSRFYNSPLHF.

V usage is TRBV7-2 and J usage is TRBJ1-1; D unclear. Between the trimmed V and J ends, which lost 5 bases and 6 bases, there was a span of 16 bases. The CDR3 consists of 14 residues. Germline loops: CDR1 SGHTA, CDR2 FQGNSA. CDR3 sequence reads: CASSDGPESAEAFF. The CDR3 coding sequence is TGTGCCAGCAGCGATGGACCAGAGTCGGCTGAAGCTTTCTTT.

This clonotype was recorded at least ten times. The chain employs TRBV6-1 and TRBJ2-7; 8 bases map to TRBD1. The germline V gene encodes CDR1 MNHNS and CDR2 SASEGT. The CDR3 is 13 residues long. Losses at the gene ends were 7 bases for V and 0 bases for J; bases not matched to a gene: 2. The CDR3 DNA follows: TGTGCCAGCACCGGGACAGGCTCCTACGAGCAGTACTTC. It specifies CASTGTGSYEQYF.

This clonotype was detected many times. The genes are TRBV7-8 and TRBJ1-5; D gene ambiguous. CDR1 is SGHVS and CDR2 is FQNEAQ in the germline V gene. The CDR3 spans 17 residues. Trimming left V 1 base short and J 4 bases short, with 17 bases between. The CDR3 sequence: CASSLEPVGLNNQPQHF. In DNA form, the CDR3 reads TGTGCCAGCAGCTTAGAACCGGTTGGGCTGAATAATCAGCCCCAGCATTTT.

This chain joins TRBV19 and TRBJ1-5; D ambiguous. Germline values: CDR1 LNHDA, CDR2 SQIVND (reference sequence). V was trimmed by 3 bases and J by 6 bases, leaving 15 bases between them. The CDR3 loop spans 15 amino acids. The CDR3 sequence: CASSIEPGPGQPQHF. CDR3 nucleotide sequence: TGTGCCAGTAGTATCGAACCGGGCCCGGGTCAGCCCCAGCATTTT.

In its sample, this clonotype was seen many times. The chain employs TRBV6-2 or TRBV6-3 and TRBJ1-1; 8 bases match TRBD1. The CDR3 is 15 amino acids. In germline, CDR1 is MNHEY, CDR2 SVGEGT. The V segment lost 6 bases and the J segment 4 bases; nucleotides outside the gene matches: 10. The CDR3 is CASRAPGGWGTEAFF. The CDR3 DNA follows: TGTGCCAGCAGGGCCCCAGGGGGCTGGGGCACTGAAGCTTTCTTT.

This clonotype appeared many times. V gene TRBV11-2 combines with J gene TRBJ1-1, with no clear D. Per germline, CDR1 SGHAT and CDR2 FQNNGV. This CDR3 comprises 14 residues. Trimming pared 10 bases from V and 4 bases from J, leaving 19 bases between. This chain's CDR3 is CATAGWGRSTEAFF. The CDR3 DNA is TGTGCCACCGCGGGATGGGGAAGGTCCACTGAAGCTTTCTTT. The whole variable domain, remainder taken from reference TRBV11-2 and TRBJ1-1, is EAGVAQSPRYKIIEKRQSVAFWCNPISGHATLYWYQQILGQGPKLLIQFQNNGVVDDSQLPKDRFSAERLKGVDSTLKIQPAKLEDSAVYLCATAGWGRSTEAFFGQGTRLTVV.

Ten or more counts support this clonotype. This CDR3 is CASSLLAGGALGEQYF. The CDR3 DNA reads TGCGCCAGCAGCCTACTAGCGGGGGGTGCCCTCGGCGAGCAGTACTTC. The chain combines TRBV5-1 with TRBJ2-7; 12 bases are a match to TRBD2. This CDR3 region has 16 residues. The V gene end was trimmed by 4 bases and the J gene end by 6 bases; junction bases not matched to a gene: 11. Germline V lookup: CDR1 SGHRS, CDR2 YFSETQ.

This clonotype was picked up many times. The J gene is TRBJ1-5, the V gene TRBV11-2, with D uncertain. CDR1 is SGHAT and CDR2 is FQNNGV in the germline V gene. This CDR3 has 16 residues. V was clipped by 5 bases and J by 4 bases, with 18 bases between them. This CDR3 is CASSVTMGAGNQPQHF. The CDR3 DNA reads as TGTGCCAGCAGCGTGACAATGGGTGCGGGGAATCAGCCCCAGCATTTT.